Detailed here is one T cell receptor beta chain. V gave up 0 bases and J gave up 5 bases, with 8 bases separating them. The CDR3 is made up of 13 amino acids. From germline, CDR1 is SGHRS and CDR2 YFSETQ. The data derive from a study of patients and donors after allogeneic stem cell transplantation. TCRdb analysed the RT-PCR reads with MiXCR anew, one entry per CDR3 protein. The table lists approximately 160,000 distinct CDR3 sequences, about a quarter of them singletons. The V and J genes are TRBV5-1 and TRBJ1-1; D is uncertain. Sequencing was done on a sample of blood, either unsorted or a sorted T cell fraction (not recorded which). The clonotype originates from a human donor who was either an allogeneic HSCT recipient or a stem cell or donor lymphocyte infusion donor (not recorded which). It is not recorded whose cells these are; they may come from a transplant donor. In DNA, the CDR3 is TGCGCCAGCAGCTTGGGGTGGGCGACTGAAGCTTTCTTT. It codes for CASSLGWATEAFF.